This entry concerns a single TCR beta chain. Its antigen is as yet unknown. This sample stems from a study of tissue T cells after allogeneic stem cell transplantation. About the study: This research-autopsy study prospectively enrolled adult allogeneic hematopoietic cell transplant recipients with steroid-refractory graft-versus-host disease.

Whole-study findings and limits: Across patients, clones rarely overlapped, yet motif clusters were shared tissue-specifically.

Only in-frame clones appear in the TCRdb table, and some are missing; sequencing was by immunoSEQ multiplex PCR. Of approximately 45,000 clones listed, roughly 92% are singletons. The CDR3 has 13 amino acids. V lost 0 bases to trimming and J lost 4 bases, with 3 bases between them. In germline, CDR1 is SGHTA, CDR2 FQGNSA. This TCR derives from a woman aged 40 to 75 who later had graft-versus-host disease after an allogeneic stem cell transplant. The chain couples TRBV7-2 to TRBJ2-2; D unclear. Sequencing was performed on blood, taken before transplantation. The CDR3 region is CASSLASTGELFF. The CDR3 DNA sequence: TGTGCCAGCAGCTTAGCCTCCACCGGGGAGCTGTTTTTT.